Included here is one TCR beta chain sequence, with context. These data come from a study of beta chain features in type 1 diabetes. This CDR3 is 15 amino acids long. The V gene's germline CDR1 is SGHTA and CDR2 FQGNSA. V lost 1 base and J 1 base, leaving 8 bases between the germline ends. Investigators reverse transcribed all isolated RNA, so they sequenced expressed TCRB transcripts. TCRdb keeps only in-frame clones here, not all; method: immunoSEQ multiplex PCR. The top ten clones hold 2% to 2.5% of a sample with 20,000 to 25,000 clones, 60% to 75% of them seen once. The sequenced sample was Tregs from blood. This chain joins TRBV7-2 and TRBJ2-1; D not resolved. The clonotype originates from a woman in her thirties or forties in good health. CDR3 nucleotides: TGTGCCAGCAGCTTAGATCTAGGATCCTACAATGAGCAGTTCTTC. Translating gives CASSLDLGSYNEQFF.